The 18 T cell receptor beta chains below come from one sample, sequenced in a study of OX40 agonist ivuxolimab in advanced cancers. Sequenced by immunoSEQ multiplex PCR; TCRdb stores in-frame clones only, minus some. Of 13,000 to 15,000 clones detected, roughly 79% appear once; the ten largest clones hold 35% to 40%. The specimen comprised CD4+ or CD8+ T cells sorted from blood, sampled in a trial of the OX40 agonist ivuxolimab. These receptors originate from an adult with an advanced solid tumor such as melanoma, head and neck, liver or kidney cancer.

This sequence joins TRBV7-8 and TRBJ1-2, with a tentative D call TRBD1 (5 bases). Germline lookup yields CDR1 SGHVS and CDR2 FQNEAQ. The CDR3 contains 15 residues. V was shortened by 0 bases and J by 2 bases, with 10 bases between the two germline ends. DNA for the CDR3: TGTGCCAGCAGCTTAGCAGGGGTGTCGAACTATGGCTACACCTTC. As protein: CASSLAGVSNYGYTF.

The V call is TRBV4-3, the J call TRBJ2-7, with D perhaps matching TRBD2 (5 bases). Germline V gives CDR1 LGHNA, CDR2 YSLEER. V was shortened by 0 bases and J by 1 base, with 10 bases between the two germline ends. The CDR3 has 15 amino acids. The CDR3 DNA reads TGCGCCAGCAGCCAAGATTGGGGAGATTCCTACGAGCAGTACTTC. This gives the protein CASSQDWGDSYEQYF.

The chain has TRBV6-1 and TRBJ2-2; the match to TRBD2 covers 7 bases. The CDR3 sequence is 14 residues long. Germline CDR1 MNHNS, CDR2 SASEGT. V was clipped by 4 bases and J by 5 bases; unmatched bases: 4. Here the CDR3 DNA reads TGTGCCAGCAGTGGGGGAGGGCCTACCGGGGAGCTGTTTTTT. Translated: CASSGGGPTGELFF.

The gene calls are TRBV7-2 and TRBJ2-7; a possible D gene is TRBD1 (5 bases). Germline CDR1 SGHTA, CDR2 FQGNSA. The CDR3 length is 15 residues. V lost 1 base and J 2 bases, leaving 12 bases between the germline ends. CDR3 in amino acids: CASSLEAQGPYEQYF. The DNA for the CDR3 is TGTGCCAGCAGCTTAGAAGCGCAGGGTCCCTACGAGCAGTACTTC.

The chain couples TRBV19 to TRBJ2-3, with 8 bases aligning to TRBD1. Looked up from germline, CDR1 is LNHDA and CDR2 is SQIVND (reference sequence). Germline trimming cut 0 bases from V and 2 bases from J; bases unmatched to any gene: 4. The CDR3 covers 16 residues. The CDR3 spells CASSIDPTGVTDTQYF. The DNA for the CDR3 is TGTGCCAGTAGTATAGATCCGACAGGGGTCACAGATACGCAGTATTTT.

In its sample, this clone ranks as medium-sized. This chain links TRBV7-9 with TRBJ1-2; D remains unclear. Germline V gives CDR1 SEHNR, CDR2 FQNEAQ (reference sequence). The V and J ends lost 2 bases and 6 bases respectively, with 13 bases between them. CDR3 length: 14 residues. The CDR3 nucleotides read TGTGCCAGCAGCTTATCGATGGCCCCCGATGGCTACACCTTC. Its protein is CASSLSMAPDGYTF.

This chain uses TRBV4-3 with TRBJ1-5, with TRBD1 matching 11 bases. Germline V lookup: CDR1 LGHNA, CDR2 YSLEER. CDR3 length equals 16 residues. Losses at the gene ends were 0 bases for V and 7 bases for J; bases not matched to a gene: 5. CDR3 sequence: CASSQDWDRGAQPQHF. The CDR3, as DNA: TGCGCCAGCAGCCAAGATTGGGACAGGGGGGCCCAGCCCCAGCATTTT.

V usage is TRBV5-1 and J usage is TRBJ2-7; possible D gene TRBD1, 6 bases. Germline CDR1 SGHRS, CDR2 YFSETQ. V dropped 0 bases and J dropped 6 bases, with 7 bases sitting between them. CDR3 length equals 12 residues. The DNA for the CDR3 is TGCGCCAGCAGCTTGGGGGGGCTCGAGCAGTACTTC. Amino acids: CASSLGGLEQYF.

The chain carries TRBV6-5 and TRBJ1-5, with D maybe TRBD1 (6 bases). CDR3 length equals 12 residues. CDR1 is MNHEY and CDR2 is SVGAGI in the germline V gene. V lost 5 bases, J lost 4 bases, and 6 bases lay in between. The CDR3 nucleotides read TGTGCCAGCAGTACAGGGAATCAGCCCCAGCATTTT. It codes for CASSTGNQPQHF.

The chain employs TRBV6-5 and TRBJ1-1; tentatively, D is TRBD1 (5 bases). The CDR3 runs to 14 residues. The germline gives CDR1 MNHEY, CDR2 SVGAGI. Between the trimmed V and J ends, which lost 2 bases and 1 base, there was a span of 8 bases. The CDR3 DNA is TGTGCCAGCAGTTACCGGGGGGAGAACACTGAAGCTTTCTTT. Translating it yields CASSYRGENTEAFF.

This clone was seen once. This chain joins TRBV18 and TRBJ2-5; the D is unclear. This CDR3 has 12 residues. Germline V CDR1 and CDR2: KGHSH, LQKENI. Trimming removed 3 bases from V and 0 bases from J, with 2 bases in between. The chain's CDR3 is CASSPYQETQYF. The CDR3 DNA reads as TGTGCCAGCTCACCGTACCAAGAGACCCAGTACTTC.

The J gene is TRBJ1-5, the V gene TRBV6-1; D is unclear. The V gene's germline CDR1 is MNHNS and CDR2 SASEGT. V gave up 7 bases and J gave up 6 bases, with 19 bases separating them. The CDR3 has 15 residues. CDR3 residues: CASIVTRVAGQPQHF. The CDR3 DNA sequence: TGTGCCAGCATCGTCACAAGGGTTGCGGGTCAGCCCCAGCATTTT.

V usage is TRBV14 and J usage is TRBJ2-1; perhaps TRBD2 as D (5 bases). The CDR3 spans 12 residues. Trimming stripped 4 bases from V and 13 bases from J, with 14 bases between. CDR1 is SGHDN, CDR2 FVKESK, per germline. The DNA for the CDR3 is TGTGCCAGCAGCCCGCACCCTAGCTTTCAGTTCTTC. Its protein product is CASSPHPSFQFF.

There are a few counts of this clone. The chain has TRBV6-5 and TRBJ2-5; 11 positions match TRBD1. The DNA end lines up better with TRBJ2-7; the J call may be wrong. The germline V gene has CDR1 MNHEY and CDR2 SVGAGI. The CDR3 sequence is 14 residues long. The CDR3 DNA follows: TGTGCCAGCAGTTGGGGACAGGGGGGCTACGAGCAGTACTTC. This sequence encodes CASSWGQGGYEQYF.

This rearrangement joins TRBV6-5 to TRBJ1-5; the D gene is possibly TRBD1 (5 bases). The germline gives CDR1 MNHEY, CDR2 SVGAGI. Trimming cost V 1 base and J 6 bases, with 7 bases left between them. This CDR3 has 13 residues. CDR3 DNA sequence: TGTGCCAGCAGTTACTATACAGGTCAGCCCCAGCATTTT. Translating it yields CASSYYTGQPQHF.

The genes are TRBV27 and TRBJ2-6, with D hard to call. CDR1 and CDR2 (germline): MNHEY, SMNVEV (reference sequence). This CDR3 has 16 residues. Trimming removed 0 bases at V and 3 bases at J, with 9 bases between. CDR3: CASSLSVYNGANVLTF. The CDR3, as DNA: TGTGCCAGCAGTTTATCGGTCTATAATGGGGCCAACGTCCTGACTTTC.

CDR3 amino acids: CASSPGGYGYTF. DNA for the CDR3: TGTGCCAGTAGTCCAGGGGGGTATGGCTACACCTTC. The V gene is TRBV19, the J gene TRBJ1-2; 7 nucleotides agree with TRBD1. Germline loops: CDR1 LNHDA, CDR2 SQIVND (reference sequence). Trimming at V came to 5 bases and at J to 5 bases, leaving 2 bases not matched to a gene. The CDR3 spans 12 residues.

The chain employs TRBV27 and TRBJ2-7; no clear D. This CDR3 has 13 amino acids. Germline assignment: CDR1 MNHEY and CDR2 SMNVEV (reference sequence). V was trimmed by 5 bases and J by 3 bases, leaving 11 bases between them. The CDR3 sequence: CASSPSRYYEQYF. CDR3 in DNA: TGTGCCAGCAGTCCCAGTCGATACTACGAGCAGTACTTC.